The 30 T cell receptor beta chains below all came from one sample that was sequenced in a study of blood T cell repertoires in COVID-19. The method was immunoSEQ multiplex PCR; TCRdb's version includes in-frame clones alone and lacks a portion of them. The sample contains roughly 330,000 clones, about 86% of which appear only once. Material for sequencing was peripheral blood. These TCRs come from a woman aged 50 to 60 with acute or convalescent COVID-19.

The chain couples TRBV2 to TRBJ1-6; 10 bases match TRBD1. V gave up 7 bases and J gave up 7 bases; unmatched junction bases: 7. CDR3 length: 15 amino acids. Per the germline V gene, CDR1 is SNHLY and CDR2 is FYNNEI. CDR3 DNA: TGTGCCAGCAAATCGGACAGGGGGGGAAATTCACCCCTCCACTTT. Protein sequence: CASKSDRGGNSPLHF.

The chain recombines TRBV5-6 with TRBJ2-5; the D gene is possibly TRBD1 (5 bases). The V gene's germline CDR1 is SGHDT and CDR2 YYEEEE. With 6 bases removed from V and 5 bases from J, the gap between germline ends came to 17 bases. There are 14 residues in the CDR3. The chain's CDR3 is CASTGSGNRETQYF. For the CDR3, the DNA is TGTGCCAGCACCGGCTCAGGGAATAGGGAGACCCAGTACTTC.

The chain carries TRBV9 and TRBJ2-1, with 7 positions matching TRBD1. After removal of 0 bases from V and 6 bases from J, the junction contained 9 bases not matched to a gene. The germline gives CDR1 SGDLS, CDR2 YYNGEE. The CDR3 contains 16 residues. The CDR3 spells CASSVVGRAGGNEQFF. The DNA of the CDR3 is TGTGCCAGCAGCGTAGTTGGGAGAGCAGGGGGCAATGAGCAGTTCTTC.

The chain links TRBV14 to TRBJ2-1; weak D call: TRBD1 (7 bases). V lost 3 bases to trimming and J lost 8 bases, with 17 bases between them. The CDR3 has 15 amino acids. Germline V CDR1 and CDR2: SGHDN, FVKESK. The CDR3 DNA follows: TGTGCCAGCAGCCAGACCAGGGGGGCGGGCGATGAGCAGTTCTTC. Its translation: CASSQTRGAGDEQFF.

The chain combines TRBV10-3 with TRBJ1-3; tentative D call: TRBD1 (5 bases). CDR1 and CDR2 from the germline V gene are ENHRY and SYGVKD. Trimming took 1 base from V and 4 from J, leaving 17 bases between them. The length of the CDR3 is 17 residues. Here the CDR3 DNA reads TGTGCCATCAGTGAGTGGGCCGGGACTCAGGCCGGAAACACCATATATTTT. Translated, it gives CAISEWAGTQAGNTIYF.

The chain employs TRBV29-1 and TRBJ2-3; D is possibly TRBD2 (5 bases). V was trimmed by 4 bases and J by 1 base, leaving 15 bases between them. The germline CDR1 and CDR2 sequences are SQVTM and ANQGSEA. This CDR3 region has 15 residues. In DNA form, the CDR3 reads TGCAGCGTTGTCGAGGGTCAAGTTGGCACAGATACGCAGTATTTT. Translated, it gives CSVVEGQVGTDTQYF.

The gene calls are TRBV5-1 and TRBJ2-7; 10 nucleotides line up with TRBD2. Germline V gene sequence: CDR1 SGHRS, CDR2 YFSETQ. The CDR3 sequence is 15 residues long. The ends lost 0 bases at V and 4 bases at J; junction bases unmatched: 4. For the CDR3, the DNA is TGCGCCAGCAGCTTGGCCCTAGCGGGAGCGTACGAGCAGTACTTC. It codes for CASSLALAGAYEQYF.

The gene calls are TRBV28 and TRBJ2-7; D gene ambiguous. Germline V CDR1 and CDR2: MDHEN, SYDVKM. V lost 6 bases and J 1 base, leaving 7 bases between the germline ends. This CDR3 has 12 residues. The CDR3 region has the DNA TGTGCCAGCAGCCGACTGTCCTACGAGCAGTACTTC. Translated, it gives CASSRLSYEQYF.

In this sample, this clone turned up a few times. The chain carries TRBV6-1 and TRBJ2-7; weak D call: TRBD1 (5 bases). CDR1 and CDR2 from the germline V gene are MNHNS and SASEGT. Trimming removed 3 bases from V and 3 bases from J, with 9 bases in between. This CDR3 comprises 13 residues. The CDR3 coding sequence is TGTGCCAGCAGTGACAGGGTACTCTACGAGCAGTACGTC. This gives the protein CASSDRVLYEQYV.

This clone was picked up one time. The chain couples TRBV3-1 (or the pseudogene TRBV3-2) to TRBJ2-7, with 11 positions matching TRBD1. The CDR3 consists of 15 residues. Germline V gives CDR1 LGHDT, CDR2 YNNKEL (reference sequence). J lost 1 base, V lost 4 bases, and 3 bases had no gene match. The CDR3 DNA reads TGTGCCAGCAGCCCAGGACAGGGGGCTTCCTACGAGCAGTACGTC. It translates to CASSPGQGASYEQYV.

The chain uses TRBV7-9 and TRBJ2-7; possibly TRBD1 for D (5 bases). Trimming pared 3 bases from V and 5 bases from J, leaving 8 bases between. Germline values: CDR1 SEHNR, CDR2 FQNEAQ (reference sequence). CDR3 length equals 12 residues. The CDR3 sequence is CASSFGANEQYF. In DNA, the CDR3 is TGTGCCAGCAGCTTTGGGGCGAACGAGCAGTACTTC.

Regarding this clone: This CDR3 is also generated by other DNA sequences in the sample. This rearrangement joins TRBV2 to TRBJ1-5; D call uncertain. The CDR3 has 13 residues. The germline V gene has CDR1 SNHLY and CDR2 FYNNEI. V was pared by 1 base and J by 6 bases, with 7 bases between. In nucleotides, the CDR3 is TGTGCCAGCAGTGAAGACTCGGGTCAGCCCCAGCATTTT. It is translated as CASSEDSGQPQHF.

The chain recombines TRBV24-1 with TRBJ2-2; D possibly corresponds to TRBD1 (6 bases). The CDR3 covers 13 residues. V was cut by 9 bases and J by 4 bases, with 11 bases left in between. From germline, CDR1 is KGHDR and CDR2 SFDVKD. CDR3 protein: CATLDSRTGELFF. The DNA for the CDR3 is TGTGCCACCCTGGACAGCCGCACCGGGGAGCTGTTTTTT.

This chain connects TRBV6-5 to TRBJ1-4, with a tentative D call TRBD1 (5 bases). The CDR3 runs to 14 residues. Trimming shortened V by 5 bases and J by 6 bases, and 13 bases separated the two germline ends. Per the germline V gene, CDR1 is MNHEY and CDR2 is SVGAGI. The CDR3 loop is CASSPARGYEKLFF. The CDR3 bases are TGTGCCAGCAGTCCCGCAAGGGGTTATGAAAAACTGTTTTTT.

The rearrangement joins TRBV4-1 to TRBJ1-1; a weak D match, TRBD1 (6 bases). Trimming left V 6 bases short and J 3 bases short, with 11 bases between. The CDR3 contains 13 residues. Germline CDR1 is MGHRA and CDR2 is YSYEKL. The CDR3: CASSRGGDTEAFF. The CDR3, as DNA: TGCGCCAGCAGTCGAGGGGGGGACACTGAAGCTTTCTTT.

This clone has only one observation. Here the CDR3 reads CASSGASGRARTGELFF. CDR3 in DNA: TGTGCCAGTAGTGGGGCTAGCGGGAGGGCCCGCACCGGGGAGCTGTTTTTT. This sequence joins TRBV19 and TRBJ2-2; 12 bases map to TRBD2. V dropped 5 bases and J dropped 4; count of bases not matched to a gene: 8. The CDR3 has 17 amino acids. Germline CDR1 is LNHDA and CDR2 is SQIVND (reference sequence).

This clone was seen only once. The rearrangement joins TRBV2 to TRBJ2-7, with no clear D. Germline assignment: CDR1 SNHLY and CDR2 FYNNEI. V lost 0 bases and J lost 4, with 7 bases in between. This CDR3 has 13 amino acids. The DNA for the CDR3 is TGTGCCAGCAGTGAAGCGGGCCTGTACGAGCAGTACGTC. The encoded protein is CASSEAGLYEQYV.

V and J are TRBV7-9 and TRBJ2-3; 11 bases fit TRBD2. The CDR3 is 16 amino acids. Germline V lookup: CDR1 SEHNR, CDR2 FQNEAQ (reference sequence). The J segment lost 2 bases and the V segment lost 6 bases, leaving 7 bases of the junction unmatched. The CDR3 sequence is CASSPRLAGFTDTQYF. CDR3 DNA sequence: TGTGCCAGCAGTCCCCGACTAGCGGGGTTCACAGATACGCAGTATTTT.

This sequence joins TRBV5-1 and TRBJ2-3, with TRBD2 matching 7 bases. Germline-derived CDR1 and CDR2 are SGHRS and YFSETQ. CDR3 length: 15 amino acids. V shed 0 bases and J 8 bases; nucleotides not matched to a gene: 9. The chain's CDR3 is CASSLEGREESTQYF. In DNA, the CDR3 is TGCGCCAGCAGCTTGGAAGGTCGGGAGGAAAGTACGCAGTATTTT.

The chain carries TRBV5-8 and TRBJ2-3; 7 nucleotides agree with TRBD1. Germline CDR1 reads SGHTS; CDR2 reads YDEGEE. V was clipped by 7 bases and J by 3 bases; unmatched bases: 8. This CDR3 comprises 14 residues. The CDR3 nucleotides read TGTGCCAGCGCCCCGGGACAGATTACAGATACGCAGTATTTT. This translates into CASAPGQITDTQYF.

V gene TRBV3-1 (or the pseudogene TRBV3-2) combines with J gene TRBJ1-6, with D possibly being TRBD1 (5 bases). Trimming stripped 2 bases from V and 11 bases from J, with 10 bases between. The CDR3 is 13 residues long. Germline V CDR1 and CDR2: LGHDT, YNNKEL (reference sequence). CDR3 nucleotides: TGTGCCAGCAGCCAACAGGGTGGCGCACCCCTCCACTTT. Translated: CASSQQGGAPLHF.

The rearrangement links TRBV21-1 to TRBJ1-3; TRBD1 is the table's D call, not checked against the DNA. TRBV21-1 is noted as a pseudogene. The CDR3 consists of 18 residues. As DNA, the CDR3 is TGTGCCAGCAGAGCCGGGACACCCGAACCCGACTCTGGAAACACCATATATTTT. Translated, it gives CASRAGTPEPDSGNTIYF.

The rearrangement uses TRBV5-1 and TRBJ2-1, with D hard to call. V was pared by 0 bases and J by 7 bases, with 14 bases between. Germline assignment: CDR1 SGHRS and CDR2 YFSETQ. The CDR3 has 15 residues. DNA for the CDR3: TGCGCCAGCAGCTTGGTGTCAGATCAGACTAATGAGCAGTTCTTC. Translation: CASSLVSDQTNEQFF.

The V and J genes are TRBV2 and TRBJ2-7; 10 bases are shared with TRBD2. Per germline, CDR1 SNHLY and CDR2 FYNNEI. CDR3 length: 15 residues. V gave up 7 bases and J gave up 5 bases; unmatched junction bases: 11. The CDR3 here is CASTPEPSGSHEQYF. In DNA, the CDR3 is TGTGCCAGCACCCCTGAACCTAGCGGGAGCCACGAGCAGTACTTC.

The CDR3 loop reads CASSLGRTGGIDEAFF. DNA of the CDR3: TGTGCCAGCAGCTTAGGGCGGACAGGGGGCATCGATGAAGCTTTCTTT. V and J are TRBV7-9 and TRBJ1-1, with 11 bases aligning to TRBD1. V lost 1 base and J lost 7; bases outside the gene matches: 8. CDR1 is SEHNR, CDR2 FQNEAQ, per germline (reference sequence). The CDR3 has 16 residues.

The chain employs TRBV30 and TRBJ2-3, with TRBD2 as a possible D gene (6 bases). Deletions cut 2 bases from V and 4 bases from J, with 13 bases between. Germline lookup yields CDR1 GTSNPN and CDR2 SVGIG (reference sequence). The CDR3 has 14 amino acids. The CDR3 region is CAWSRSGLADTQYF. The CDR3 DNA reads TGTGCCTGGAGTCGCAGCGGGTTGGCAGATACGCAGTATTTT.

The chain combines TRBV2 with TRBJ1-2; maybe TRBD1 (6 bases). Trimming pared 7 bases from V and 3 bases from J, leaving 15 bases between. The germline CDR1 and CDR2 sequences are SNHLY and FYNNEI. There are 14 residues in the CDR3. The CDR3 here is CASIRSGADYGYTF. The DNA for the CDR3 is TGTGCCAGCATAAGGTCAGGGGCGGACTATGGCTACACCTTC.

This clone appeared once. The chain has TRBV18 and TRBJ1-1, with 8 bases aligning to TRBD1. The CDR3 length is 15 residues. Per the germline V gene, CDR1 is KGHSH and CDR2 is LQKENI. Trimming cost V 6 bases and J 1 base; bases outside gene matches: 7. CDR3 DNA sequence: TGTGCCAGCTCTGAGACAGGGGCAGGGAACACTGAAGCTTTCTTT. Its protein product is CASSETGAGNTEAFF.

The genes are TRBV2 and TRBJ1-2, with TRBD1 as a possible D gene (6 bases). CDR3 size: 14 residues. Germline V lookup: CDR1 SNHLY, CDR2 FYNNEI. Trimming took off 0 bases at V and 4 bases at J, with 9 bases between the two ends. CDR3 region: CASSEARGSYGYTF. CDR3 sequence (DNA): TGTGCCAGCAGTGAAGCGAGGGGGTCCTATGGCTACACCTTC. Looking up the rest from reference TRBV2 and TRBJ1-2 gives the full variable domain: EPEVTQTPSHQVTQMGQEVILRCVPISNHLYFYWYRQILGQKVEFLVSFYNNEISEKSEIFDDQFSVERPDGSNFTLKIRSTKLEDSAMYFCASSEARGSYGYTFGSGTRLTVV.

The chain is built from TRBV12-3 or TRBV12-4 and TRBJ1-1, with no clear D. This CDR3 spans 12 amino acids. V was clipped by 7 bases and J by 3 bases, with 9 bases between them. The CDR3 DNA follows: TGTGCCAGCAATACAGAGTACACTGAAGCTTTCTTT. It is translated as CASNTEYTEAFF.